This is a list of T cell receptor beta chains from one sample in a study of identical twins. TCRdb reprocessed the 5' RACE reads with MiXCR, giving one entry per CDR3 protein. There are approximately 500,000 distinct CDR3 sequences in the sample; around 15% occur only once, and 0.44% lies in the top ten. The same data also contributed to another study, on yellow fever vaccine responses in identical twins.

The sequenced sample was CD4+ T cells sorted from blood. The source is a woman younger than 35 in good health. The CDR3 runs from the conserved cysteine through the conserved F or W. Each record gives: D gene, clone size, J gene, V gene, CDR3 protein, CDR3 DNA. D genes are given only for firm matches. Some rows have no size entry. The others give once, few or many, or a class for an expanded clone.

d_call: .
clone_size: few
j_call: TRBJ2-3
v_call: TRBV28
cdr3_aa: CASSLQGGLRTDTQYF
cdr3_nt: TGTGCCAGCAGCTTACAGGGAGGGCTTCGCACAGATACGCAGTATTTT

d_call: TRBD1
clone_size: .
j_call: TRBJ1-6
v_call: TRBV18
cdr3_aa: CASSPPEGARGNSPLHF
cdr3_nt: TGTGCCAGCTCACCACCGGAGGGGGCAAGGGGGAATTCACCCCTCCACTTT

d_call: TRBD1
clone_size: .
j_call: TRBJ2-3
v_call: TRBV20-1
cdr3_aa: CSARSSGQGSTGTQYF
cdr3_nt: TGCAGTGCTAGGTCTTCGGGACAGGGTAGCACAGGTACGCAGTATTTT

d_call: .
clone_size: once
j_call: TRBJ2-3
v_call: TRBV12-3/TRBV12-4
cdr3_aa: CASSWGRTQYF
cdr3_nt: TGTGCCAGCAGTTGGGGGCGGACGCAGTATTTT

d_call: TRBD1
clone_size: few
j_call: TRBJ2-1
v_call: TRBV5-1
cdr3_aa: CASSTGQVTYNEQFF
cdr3_nt: TGCGCCAGCAGCACGGGACAGGTCACCTACAATGAGCAGTTCTTC

d_call: .
clone_size: few
j_call: TRBJ2-6
v_call: TRBV15
cdr3_aa: CATSRARNSGANVLTF
cdr3_nt: TGTGCCACCAGCAGAGCTCGTAACTCTGGGGCCAACGTCCTGACTTTC

d_call: .
clone_size: many
j_call: TRBJ2-5
v_call: TRBV29-1
cdr3_aa: CSVEAADRETQYF
cdr3_nt: TGCAGCGTTGAAGCGGCCGACCGGGAGACCCAGTACTTC

d_call: .
clone_size: many
j_call: TRBJ2-3
v_call: TRBV7-8
cdr3_aa: CASQRGAYFLRTDTQYF
cdr3_nt: TGTGCCAGCCAAAGAGGGGCGTATTTTCTTCGCACAGATACGCAGTATTTT

d_call: TRBD1
clone_size: many
j_call: TRBJ2-1
v_call: TRBV24-1
cdr3_aa: CATSDWGTVNNEQFF
cdr3_nt: TGTGCCACCAGTGATTGGGGGACAGTAAACAATGAGCAGTTCTTC

d_call: .
clone_size: .
j_call: TRBJ2-7
v_call: TRBV5-1
cdr3_aa: CASSLRGGGNPYEQYF
cdr3_nt: TGCGCCAGCAGCTTGCGGGGAGGGGGAAACCCCTACGAGCAGTACTTC

d_call: TRBD1
clone_size: .
j_call: TRBJ2-7
v_call: TRBV6-1
cdr3_aa: CASSASLRGRHEQYF
cdr3_nt: TGTGCCAGCAGCGCCAGCCTCAGGGGGCGGCACGAGCAGTACTTC

d_call: TRBD1
clone_size: .
j_call: TRBJ2-7
v_call: TRBV6-1
cdr3_aa: CASSRSGQSYEQYF
cdr3_nt: TGTGCCAGCAGTAGATCGGGACAGTCCTACGAGCAGTACTTC

d_call: .
clone_size: .
j_call: TRBJ1-1
v_call: TRBV6-6
cdr3_aa: CASNRVPGTEAFF
cdr3_nt: TGTGCCTCCAATCGGGTCCCGGGCACTGAAGCTTTCTTT

d_call: .
clone_size: .
j_call: TRBJ2-4
v_call: TRBV4-1
cdr3_aa: CASSQPGLAKNIQYF
cdr3_nt: TGCGCCAGCAGCCAGCCGGGACTAGCCAAAAACATTCAGTACTTC

d_call: TRBD1
clone_size: .
j_call: TRBJ2-1
v_call: TRBV6-1
cdr3_aa: CASGRLTGDNEQFF
cdr3_nt: TGTGCCAGCGGTCGTCTTACAGGGGACAATGAGCAGTTCTTC

d_call: .
clone_size: .
j_call: TRBJ1-2
v_call: TRBV12-3/TRBV12-4
cdr3_aa: CASSFAGNYGYTF
cdr3_nt: TGTGCCAGCAGTTTTGCCGGGAACTATGGCTACACCTTC

d_call: .
clone_size: .
j_call: TRBJ1-3
v_call: TRBV11-2
cdr3_aa: CASSRATGISGNTIYF
cdr3_nt: TGTGCCAGCAGCAGAGCTACAGGAATCTCTGGAAACACCATATATTTT

d_call: .
clone_size: .
j_call: TRBJ2-7
v_call: TRBV12-3/TRBV12-4
cdr3_aa: CASSLASSSSYEQYF
cdr3_nt: TGTGCCAGCAGTTTAGCGAGTAGTTCCTCCTACGAGCAGTACTTC

d_call: .
clone_size: .
j_call: TRBJ2-1
v_call: TRBV3-1
cdr3_aa: CASSSGEGWDNEQFF
cdr3_nt: TGTGCCAGCAGCTCCGGGGAAGGGTGGGATAATGAGCAGTTCTTC

d_call: .
clone_size: many
j_call: TRBJ2-1
v_call: TRBV20-1
cdr3_aa: CSAKGGSNNEQFF
cdr3_nt: TGCAGTGCTAAGGGGGGCAGCAACAATGAGCAGTTCTTC

d_call: .
clone_size: .
j_call: TRBJ2-7
v_call: TRBV27
cdr3_aa: CASSLGTEQYF
cdr3_nt: TGTGCCAGCAGTCTAGGGACCGAGCAGTACTTC

d_call: .
clone_size: few
j_call: TRBJ2-5
v_call: TRBV4-2
cdr3_aa: CASSQEGRGGETQYF
cdr3_nt: TGTGCCAGCAGCCAAGAGGGCCGCGGAGGGGAGACCCAGTACTTC